This entry lists 6 T cell receptor beta chains sequenced from one sample in a study of T cell responses to AZD1222 COVID-19 vaccine. Using immunoSEQ multiplex PCR, the repertoire was profiled, and TCRdb retains in-frame clones only, with some absent. The sample consists of 55,000 to 65,000 clones, around 80% of them appearing once. Sample: peripheral blood, taken 28 days after the second AZD1222 dose. These receptors came from an adult who received the AZD1222 COVID-19 vaccine.

V and J are TRBV6-5 and TRBJ1-2; D is perhaps TRBD1 (6 bases). This CDR3 has 13 residues. Per germline, CDR1 MNHEY and CDR2 SVGAGI. The CDR3: CLSRTAKSYGYTF. CDR3 DNA sequence: TGTCTTTCACGGACAGCTAAATCCTATGGCTACACCTTC.

This sequence joins TRBV11-2 and TRBJ2-1; no clear D. This CDR3 region has 12 residues. Germline assignment: CDR1 SGHAT and CDR2 FQNNGV. The V end was cut by 0 bases, the J end by 8 bases, with 5 bases between. The chain's CDR3 is CASSLDQYEQFF. CDR3 DNA: TGTGCCAGCAGCTTAGATCAGTATGAGCAGTTCTTC.

The genes are TRBV2 and TRBJ1-5; D gene uncertain. V was cut by 1 base and J by 5 bases, with 6 bases left in between. This CDR3 region has 13 residues. Germline V lookup: CDR1 SNHLY, CDR2 FYNNEI. The CDR3 is CASSEGTDQPQHF. Here the CDR3 DNA reads TGTGCCAGCAGTGAAGGGACGGATCAGCCCCAGCATTTT. Variable domain in full (rest from reference TRBV2 and TRBJ1-5): EPEVTQTPSHQVTQMGQEVILRCVPISNHLYFYWYRQILGQKVEFLVSFYNNEISEKSEIFDDQFSVERPDGSNFTLKIRSTKLEDSAMYFCASSEGTDQPQHFGDGTRLSIL.

The genes are TRBV30 and TRBJ2-7; D is possibly TRBD2 (6 bases). Between the trimmed V and J ends, which lost 0 bases and 0 bases, there was a span of 9 bases. Germline V gives CDR1 GTSNPN, CDR2 SVGIG (reference sequence). This CDR3 spans 14 amino acids. The CDR3 region is CAWSVSGYSYEQYF. In DNA, the CDR3 is TGTGCCTGGAGTGTAAGCGGGTACTCCTACGAGCAGTACTTC.

V is TRBV2 and J is TRBJ1-1; 10 bases are shared with TRBD1. V trimming: 6 bases; J trimming: 8 bases; junction bases outside the gene matches: 3. The CDR3 consists of 12 residues. Germline CDR1 is SNHLY and CDR2 is FYNNEI. The CDR3 loop is CASRTGGWEAFF. CDR3 coding DNA: TGTGCCAGCAGGACAGGGGGCTGGGAAGCTTTCTTT.

The J gene is TRBJ1-2, the V gene TRBV27; TRBD1 agrees at 9 bases. The germline V gene encodes CDR1 MNHEY and CDR2 SMNVEV (reference sequence). V lost 5 bases and J lost 3; bases outside the gene matches: 10. CDR3 size: 16 residues. CDR3 residues: CASSPRQGGRDYGYTF. CDR3 in DNA: TGTGCCAGCAGTCCAAGACAGGGGGGAAGGGACTATGGCTACACCTTC.